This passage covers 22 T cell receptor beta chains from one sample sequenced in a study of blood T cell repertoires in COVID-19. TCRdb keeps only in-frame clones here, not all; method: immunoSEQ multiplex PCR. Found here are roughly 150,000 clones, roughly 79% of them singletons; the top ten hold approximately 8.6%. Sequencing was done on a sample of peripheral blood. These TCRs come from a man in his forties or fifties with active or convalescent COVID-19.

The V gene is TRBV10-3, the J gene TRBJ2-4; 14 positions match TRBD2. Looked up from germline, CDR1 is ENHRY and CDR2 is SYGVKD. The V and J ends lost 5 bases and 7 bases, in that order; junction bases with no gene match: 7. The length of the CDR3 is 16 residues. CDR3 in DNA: TGTGCCATCAGTACCGGACTAGCGGGAGGTGAGAACATTCAGTACTTC. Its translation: CAISTGLAGGENIQYF.

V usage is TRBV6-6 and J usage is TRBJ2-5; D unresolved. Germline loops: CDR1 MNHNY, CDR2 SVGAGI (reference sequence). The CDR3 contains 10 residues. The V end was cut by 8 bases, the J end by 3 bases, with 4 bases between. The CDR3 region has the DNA TGTGCCAGCTCAAAAGAGACCCAGTACTTC. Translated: CASSKETQYF.

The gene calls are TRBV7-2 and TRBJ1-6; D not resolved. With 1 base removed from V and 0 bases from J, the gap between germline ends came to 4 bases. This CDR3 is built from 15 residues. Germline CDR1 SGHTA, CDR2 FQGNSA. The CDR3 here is CASSLGPSYNSPLHF. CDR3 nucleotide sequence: TGTGCCAGCAGCTTAGGGCCCTCCTATAATTCACCCCTCCACTTT.

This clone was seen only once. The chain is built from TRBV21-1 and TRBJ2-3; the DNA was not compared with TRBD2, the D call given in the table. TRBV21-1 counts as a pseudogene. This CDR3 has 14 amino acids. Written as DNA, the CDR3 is TGTGCCAGCAGCAAAAACTACCGCACAGATACGCAGTATTTT. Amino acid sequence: CASSKNYRTDTQYF.

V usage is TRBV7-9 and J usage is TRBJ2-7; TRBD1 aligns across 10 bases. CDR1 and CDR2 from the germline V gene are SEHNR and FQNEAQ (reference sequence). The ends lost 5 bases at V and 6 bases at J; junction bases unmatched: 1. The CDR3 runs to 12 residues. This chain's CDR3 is CASSRTGGEQYF. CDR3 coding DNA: TGTGCCAGCAGCCGGACAGGGGGCGAGCAGTACTTC.

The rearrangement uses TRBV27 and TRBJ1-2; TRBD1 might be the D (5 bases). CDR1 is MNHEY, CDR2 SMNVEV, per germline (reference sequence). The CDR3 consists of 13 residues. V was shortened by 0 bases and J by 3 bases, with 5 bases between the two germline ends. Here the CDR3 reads CASSLSGDYGYTF. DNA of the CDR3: TGTGCCAGCAGTTTATCAGGGGACTATGGCTACACCTTC.

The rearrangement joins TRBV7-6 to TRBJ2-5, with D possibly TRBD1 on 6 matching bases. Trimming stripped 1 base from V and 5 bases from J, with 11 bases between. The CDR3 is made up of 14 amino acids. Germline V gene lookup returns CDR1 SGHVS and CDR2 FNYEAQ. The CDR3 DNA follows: TGTGCCAGCAGCTTAGGGTCCCAGGGGGAGACCCAGTACTTC. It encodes CASSLGSQGETQYF.

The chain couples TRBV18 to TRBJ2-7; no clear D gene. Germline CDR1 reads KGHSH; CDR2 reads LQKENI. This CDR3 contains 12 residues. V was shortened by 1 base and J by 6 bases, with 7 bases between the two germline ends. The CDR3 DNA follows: TGTGCCAGCTCACCACTTGGCAGCGAGCAGTACTTC. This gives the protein CASSPLGSEQYF.

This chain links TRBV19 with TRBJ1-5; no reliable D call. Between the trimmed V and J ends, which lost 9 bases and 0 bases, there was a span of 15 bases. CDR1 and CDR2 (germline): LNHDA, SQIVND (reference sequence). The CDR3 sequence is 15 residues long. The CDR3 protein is CARGWRTYSNQPQHF. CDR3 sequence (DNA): TGTGCCAGGGGGTGGAGGACTTATAGCAATCAGCCCCAGCATTTT.

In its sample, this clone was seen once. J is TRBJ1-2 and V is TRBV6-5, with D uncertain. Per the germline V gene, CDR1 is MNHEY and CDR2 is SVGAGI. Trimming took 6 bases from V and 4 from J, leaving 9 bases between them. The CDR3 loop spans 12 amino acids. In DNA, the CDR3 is TGTGCCAGCAGCTCCCCCTTCTATGGCTACACCTTC. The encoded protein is CASSSPFYGYTF.

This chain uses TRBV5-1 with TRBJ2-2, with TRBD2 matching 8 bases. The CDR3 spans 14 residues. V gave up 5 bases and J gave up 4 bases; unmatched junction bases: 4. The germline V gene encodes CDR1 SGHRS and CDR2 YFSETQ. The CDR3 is CASRLAVPTGELFF. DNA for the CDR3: TGCGCCAGCAGACTAGCGGTCCCCACCGGGGAGCTGTTTTTT.

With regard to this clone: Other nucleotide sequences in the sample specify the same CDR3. The CDR3 sequence is CASSLTGGTEAFF. The DNA for the CDR3 is TGCGCCAGCAGCCTGACAGGGGGCACTGAAGCTTTCTTT. The rearrangement joins TRBV5-1 to TRBJ1-1, with 9 bases that match TRBD1. CDR3 length equals 13 residues. V shed 4 bases, J shed 4 bases, and the junction held 2 bases outside the gene matches. The germline gives CDR1 SGHRS, CDR2 YFSETQ.

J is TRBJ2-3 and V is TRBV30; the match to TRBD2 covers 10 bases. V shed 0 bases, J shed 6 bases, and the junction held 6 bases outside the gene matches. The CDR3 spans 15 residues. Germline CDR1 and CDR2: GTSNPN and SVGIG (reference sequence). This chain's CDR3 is CAWSVGLAGADTQYF. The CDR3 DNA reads TGTGCCTGGAGTGTGGGGCTAGCGGGAGCCGATACGCAGTATTTT.

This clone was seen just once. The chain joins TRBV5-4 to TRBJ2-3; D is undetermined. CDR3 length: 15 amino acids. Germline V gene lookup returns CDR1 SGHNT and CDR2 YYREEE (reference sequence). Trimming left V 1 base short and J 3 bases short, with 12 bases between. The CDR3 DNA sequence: TGTGCCAGCAGCTTGAGAACGGGTCCAACAGATACGCAGTATTTT. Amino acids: CASSLRTGPTDTQYF.

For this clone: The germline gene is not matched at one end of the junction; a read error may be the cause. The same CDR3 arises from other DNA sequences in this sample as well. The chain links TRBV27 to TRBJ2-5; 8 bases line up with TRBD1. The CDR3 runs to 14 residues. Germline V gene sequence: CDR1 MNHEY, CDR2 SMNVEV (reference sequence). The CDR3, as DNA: TGCGCCAGCAGTTTAAATCCAGGGGGCGAGACCCAGTACTTC. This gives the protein CASSLNPGGETQYF.

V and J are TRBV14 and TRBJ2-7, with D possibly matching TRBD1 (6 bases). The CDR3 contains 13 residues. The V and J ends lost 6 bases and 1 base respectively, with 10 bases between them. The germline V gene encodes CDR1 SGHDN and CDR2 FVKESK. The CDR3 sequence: CASRQGRSYEQYF. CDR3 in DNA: TGTGCCAGCAGGCAGGGGAGATCCTACGAGCAGTACTTC.

CDR3 amino acids: CATSDPNRAQETQYF. The CDR3, as DNA: TGTGCCACCAGTGATCCCAACAGGGCCCAAGAGACCCAGTACTTC. The V call is TRBV24-1, the J call TRBJ2-5; the D gene is possibly TRBD1 (6 bases). The CDR3 is 15 amino acids. Germline CDR1 and CDR2: KGHDR and SFDVKD. Trimming pared 3 bases from V and 1 base from J, leaving 11 bases between.

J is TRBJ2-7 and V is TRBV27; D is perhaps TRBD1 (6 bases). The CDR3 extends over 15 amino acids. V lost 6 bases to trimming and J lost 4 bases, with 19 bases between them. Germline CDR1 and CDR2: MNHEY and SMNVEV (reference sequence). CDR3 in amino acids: CASSNDRFGQYEQYF. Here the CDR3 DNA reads TGTGCCAGCAGCAATGACAGGTTTGGACAGTACGAGCAGTACTTC.

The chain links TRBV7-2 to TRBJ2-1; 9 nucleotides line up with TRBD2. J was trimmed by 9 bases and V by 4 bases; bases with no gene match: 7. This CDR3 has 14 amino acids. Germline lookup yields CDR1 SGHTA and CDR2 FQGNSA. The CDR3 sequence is CASSSGLATGEQFF. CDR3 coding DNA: TGTGCCAGCAGCTCCGGACTAGCGACGGGTGAGCAGTTCTTC.

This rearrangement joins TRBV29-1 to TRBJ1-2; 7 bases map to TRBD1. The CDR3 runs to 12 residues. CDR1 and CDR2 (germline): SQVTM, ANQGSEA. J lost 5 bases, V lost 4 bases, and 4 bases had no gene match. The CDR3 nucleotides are TGCAGCGTTGGGACAGGCTTGTATGGCTACACCTTC. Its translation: CSVGTGLYGYTF.

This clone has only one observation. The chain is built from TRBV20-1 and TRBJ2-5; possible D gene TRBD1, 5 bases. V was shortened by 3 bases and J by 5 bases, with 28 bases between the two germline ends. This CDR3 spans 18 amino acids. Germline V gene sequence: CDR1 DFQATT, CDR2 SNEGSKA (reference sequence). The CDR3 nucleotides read TGCAGTGCTAGTCCTAAGGACGTTAGGAGCCTCAGACAGGAGACCCAGTACTTC. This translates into CSASPKDVRSLRQETQYF.

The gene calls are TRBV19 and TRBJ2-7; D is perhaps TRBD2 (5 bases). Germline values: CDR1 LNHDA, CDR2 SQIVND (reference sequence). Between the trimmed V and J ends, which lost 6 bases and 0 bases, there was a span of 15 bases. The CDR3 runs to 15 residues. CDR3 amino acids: CASSLSGGDSYEQYF. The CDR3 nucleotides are TGTGCCAGTAGCCTAAGTGGAGGAGACTCCTACGAGCAGTACTTC.